Below, one T cell receptor (beta chain) is given with its context. Study processing details: Amplifying reference gene primers gave estimates of nucleated cell counts. Sequencing used immunoSEQ multiplex PCR; TCRdb keeps in-frame clones, though not all of them. V and J calls and clone size are copied from that table; D and trimming were computed from the DNA. Among 110,000 to 150,000 clones listed, 65% to 85% were seen once. The source of the sample is a study of blood T cell repertoires in COVID-19. Study details: Acute and convalescent COVID-19 samples came from the United States, Italy and Spain. PBMCs, B-cell-depleted T cells, or T cells were the source of the cDNA or gDNA that made up the material.

The TCR originated in a woman aged 50 to 60 with acute or convalescent COVID-19. Sequencing was carried out using peripheral blood.

This CDR3 is CASTLGQNSPLHF. CDR3 nucleotides: TGTGCCAGCACCCTGGGGCAGAATTCACCCCTCCACTTT. This chain connects TRBV11-2 to TRBJ1-6, with TRBD1 as a possible D gene (5 bases). The CDR3 has 13 amino acids. Germline V lookup: CDR1 SGHAT, CDR2 FQNNGV. V lost 7 bases and J 7 bases, leaving 11 bases between the germline ends.